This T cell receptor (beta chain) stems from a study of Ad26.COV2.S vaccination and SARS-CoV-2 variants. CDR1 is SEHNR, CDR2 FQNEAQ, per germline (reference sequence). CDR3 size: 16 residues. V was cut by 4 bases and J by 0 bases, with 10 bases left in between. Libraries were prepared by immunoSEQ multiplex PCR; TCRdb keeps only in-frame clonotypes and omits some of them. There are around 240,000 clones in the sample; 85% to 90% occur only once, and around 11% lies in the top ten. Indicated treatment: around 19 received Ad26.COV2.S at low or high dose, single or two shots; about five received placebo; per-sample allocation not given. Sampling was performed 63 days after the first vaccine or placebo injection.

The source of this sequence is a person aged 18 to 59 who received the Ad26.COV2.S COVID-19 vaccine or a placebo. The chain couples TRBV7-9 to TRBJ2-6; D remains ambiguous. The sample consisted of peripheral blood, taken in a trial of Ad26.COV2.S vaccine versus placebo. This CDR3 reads CASSSFVGSGANVLTF. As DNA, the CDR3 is TGTGCCAGCAGCTCGTTCGTGGGCTCTGGGGCCAACGTCCTGACTTTC.